What follows are 29 T cell receptor beta chains derived from one specimen sequenced in a study of T-cell memory formation after mild COVID-19. TCRdb reprocessed the 5' RACE reads with MiXCR, giving one entry per CDR3 protein. The repertoire holds under 650,000 distinct CDR3 sequences, roughly 18% seen once, with about 12% in the top ten. Sample: PBMCs or a T cell subset sorted from them (not recorded which). These receptor sequences come from an adult woman who had mild COVID-19 (a few samples of this study predate the infection). Cell type and time point are not known.

The V call is TRBV7-2, the J call TRBJ1-1; D perhaps matches TRBD1 (6 bases). V was shortened by 1 base and J by 8 bases, with 8 bases between the two germline ends. This CDR3 is built from 12 residues. Germline CDR1 and CDR2: SGHTA and FQGNSA. Here the CDR3 DNA reads TGTGCCAGCAGCTTAGAGGACAGAGAAGCTTTCTTT. Its protein is CASSLEDREAFF.

The rearrangement links TRBV30 to TRBJ1-3; D is ambiguous. V was shortened by 4 bases and J by 4 bases, with 14 bases between the two germline ends. Looked up from germline, CDR1 is GTSNPN and CDR2 is SVGIG (reference sequence). The CDR3 has 14 amino acids. The CDR3 sequence is CAWKNPTRGNTIYF. CDR3 coding DNA: TGTGCCTGGAAGAATCCAACGAGGGGAAACACCATATATTTT.

This CDR3 reads CASSPPPTGELFF. CDR3 sequence (DNA): TGTGCCAGCAGCCCTCCCCCTACCGGGGAGCTGTTTTTT. V usage is TRBV7-6 and J usage is TRBJ2-2; D unresolved. This CDR3 spans 13 amino acids. Trimming shortened V by 5 bases and J by 5 bases, and 9 bases separated the two germline ends. The germline V gene encodes CDR1 SGHVS and CDR2 FNYEAQ.

In its sample, this clonotype was seen a few times. The rearrangement uses TRBV7-9 and TRBJ1-2; 10 nucleotides line up with TRBD1. The CDR3 sequence is 17 residues long. The junction had 16 bases not matched to a gene; V was cut back by 5 bases and J by 7 bases. Germline CDR1 and CDR2: SEHNR and FQNEAQ (reference sequence). In DNA form, the CDR3 reads TGTGCCAGCAGCACCCGACTTCCGACAGGGGGCGCTACTGGCTACACCTTC. This gives the protein CASSTRLPTGGATGYTF.

The sample holds a few counts of this clonotype. The chain recombines TRBV9 with TRBJ2-1; D might be TRBD1 (5 bases). Germline V gene sequence: CDR1 SGDLS, CDR2 YYNGEE. Trimming shortened V by 0 bases and J by 4 bases, and 17 bases separated the two germline ends. CDR3 length: 17 residues. CDR3 nucleotides: TGTGCCAGCAGCGTAGACCCGTCAAGGGGCAGGTACAATGAGCAGTTCTTC. Translation gives CASSVDPSRGRYNEQFF. Filled out from reference TRBV9 and TRBJ2-1, the complete variable domain reads DSGVTQTPKHLITATGQRVTLRCSPRSGDLSVYWYQQSLDQGLQFLIQYYNGEERAKGNILERFSAQQFPDLHSELNLSSLELGDSALYFCASSVDPSRGRYNEQFFGPGTRLTVL.

The chain recombines TRBV11-2 with TRBJ2-7, with D unclear. V dropped 1 base and J dropped 0 bases, with 10 bases sitting between them. The CDR3 contains 15 residues. Germline V gene data show CDR1 as SGHAT and CDR2 as FQNNGV. This chain's CDR3 is CASSLATVPSYEQYF. CDR3 bases: TGTGCCAGCAGCTTAGCTACGGTTCCCTCCTACGAGCAGTACTTC.

V is TRBV15 and J is TRBJ2-7; D is possibly TRBD2 (6 bases). From germline, CDR1 is LNHNV and CDR2 YYDKDF (reference sequence). Trimming left V 0 bases short and J 6 bases short, with 15 bases between. The CDR3 runs to 15 residues. CDR3 DNA: TGTGCCACCAGCAGAGAACGGCTAGCGACGGTCGAGCAGTACTTC. Amino acids: CATSRERLATVEQYF.

The sample holds many counts of this clonotype. The chain uses TRBV4-2 and TRBJ1-1; D is perhaps TRBD1 (5 bases). The CDR3 spans 15 residues. The ends were cut back, 4 bases at V and 12 bases at J, with 24 bases in the middle. CDR1 is LGHNA, CDR2 YNFKEQ, per germline. CDR3 nucleotides: TGTGCCAGCAGCCCGAAAAGGGGCCCCTCAGAGGGAACTTTCTTT. As protein: CASSPKRGPSEGTFF.

The V call is TRBV3-1, the J call TRBJ2-1; D remains ambiguous. The CDR3 contains 17 residues. The V gene lost 0 bases and the J gene lost 0 bases, with 12 bases spanning the gap. Germline CDR1 is LGHDT and CDR2 is YNNKEL (reference sequence). The CDR3 protein is CASSQDIGRSSYNEQFF. CDR3 DNA: TGTGCCAGCAGCCAAGATATCGGACGGAGCTCCTACAATGAGCAGTTCTTC.

This clonotype showed up just a few times. The rearrangement joins TRBV6-2 or TRBV6-3 to TRBJ2-7, with unresolved D. The CDR3 contains 13 residues. Germline V gene data show CDR1 as MNHEY and CDR2 as SVGEGT. V was pared by 2 bases and J by 3 bases, with 8 bases between. The CDR3 region is CASSYGRLYEQYF. The CDR3 region has the DNA TGTGCCAGCAGTTACGGGCGGCTCTACGAGCAGTACTTC.

This clonotype was counted only a few times. The chain combines TRBV12-3 or TRBV12-4 with TRBJ2-3, with D tentatively TRBD1 (8 bases). With 3 bases removed from V and 2 bases from J, the gap between germline ends came to 18 bases. This CDR3 contains 17 residues. The CDR3 sequence is CASSFPTDRDYTDTQYF. CDR3 sequence (DNA): TGTGCCAGCAGTTTTCCTACGGACAGGGACTACACAGATACGCAGTATTTT.

The chain combines TRBV12-3 or TRBV12-4 with TRBJ1-5; D not certain. The CDR3 extends over 16 amino acids. Trimming took off 4 bases at V and 4 bases at J, with 17 bases between the two ends. CDR3 coding DNA: TGTGCCAGCAGTTATGTCCCGCCAGGTGGGAATCAGCCCCAGCATTTT. It codes for CASSYVPPGGNQPQHF.

The table lists this clonotype with many counts. This chain connects TRBV28 to TRBJ2-1; 8 bases are shared with TRBD2. In germline, CDR1 is MDHEN, CDR2 SYDVKM. CDR3 size: 17 residues. V lost 8 bases and J lost 0; bases outside the gene matches: 12. The CDR3 is CASRPLVAGSSYNEQFF. The CDR3, as DNA: TGTGCCAGCCGTCCTCTGGTAGCGGGGAGCTCCTACAATGAGCAGTTCTTC.

The sample holds a few counts of this clonotype. J is TRBJ2-5 and V is TRBV7-6; a possible D gene is TRBD2 (6 bases). CDR3 length: 14 amino acids. CDR1 is SGHVS and CDR2 is FNYEAQ in the germline V gene. The V gene lost 1 base and the J gene lost 4 bases, with 10 bases spanning the gap. The CDR3 region has the DNA TGTGCCAGCAGCTTAGAGGTGGGGGGAGAGACCCAGTACTTC. It encodes CASSLEVGGETQYF.

The chain employs TRBV7-9 and TRBJ2-3; weak D call: TRBD2 (6 bases). This CDR3 region has 16 residues. Germline V lookup: CDR1 SEHNR, CDR2 FQNEAQ (reference sequence). Trimming removed 5 bases at V and 2 bases at J, with 17 bases between. The CDR3 DNA reads as TGTGCCAGCAGCAACAGACTAGGGGCCTCCACAGATACGCAGTATTTT. Translating it yields CASSNRLGASTDTQYF.

V and J are TRBV14 and TRBJ1-3; no firm D call. The germline V and J ends were trimmed by 4 bases and 2 bases, with 12 bases remaining between them. The CDR3 runs 15 residues. CDR1 is SGHDN, CDR2 FVKESK, per germline. This CDR3 reads CASSPGRVPGNTIYF. The CDR3 bases are TGTGCCAGCAGCCCCGGTCGGGTCCCTGGAAACACCATATATTTT.

Only a few counts were recorded for this clonotype. The chain has TRBV3-1 and TRBJ2-7; D call uncertain. V lost 6 bases and J 2 bases, leaving 8 bases between the germline ends. This CDR3 is built from 12 residues. Germline lookup yields CDR1 LGHDT and CDR2 YNNKEL (reference sequence). CDR3 sequence reads: CASRAGAYEQYF. In nucleotides, the CDR3 is TGTGCCAGCAGGGCTGGGGCCTACGAGCAGTACTTC.

The rearrangement joins TRBV27 to TRBJ2-3; no clear D. CDR3 length: 13 residues. V lost 8 bases and J lost 1, with 10 bases in between. The germline V gene encodes CDR1 MNHEY and CDR2 SMNVEV (reference sequence). This chain's CDR3 is CASRLTGTDTQYF. The CDR3 DNA is TGTGCCAGCCGCCTAACGGGCACAGATACGCAGTATTTT.

Here the CDR3 DNA reads TGTGCCAGCAGTTTGGGTGTGAACAACGAAAAACTGTTTTTT. It specifies CASSLGVNNEKLFF. The rearrangement joins TRBV12-3 or TRBV12-4 to TRBJ1-4, with no clear D. This CDR3 contains 14 residues. V lost 3 bases and J lost 8, with 13 bases in between.

This clonotype was found a few times. The junction departs from germline at one end; a sequencing error may be responsible. The rearrangement uses TRBV16 and TRBJ2-7; 7 bases are shared with TRBD2. This CDR3 has 12 amino acids. CDR1 is KGHSY and CDR2 is FQNENV in the germline V gene. The CDR3 DNA sequence: TGTGCCAGCAGCCAAATGGGGAGGGAGCAGCACTTC. Translation gives CASSQMGREQHF.

This clonotype was seen only a few times. The chain is built from TRBV20-1 and TRBJ2-3; D uncertain. With 3 bases removed from V and 6 bases from J, the gap between germline ends came to 13 bases. Germline V gene lookup returns CDR1 DFQATT and CDR2 SNEGSKA (reference sequence). The CDR3 spans 13 residues. The CDR3 region is CSASPRLGDTQYF. For the CDR3, the DNA is TGCAGTGCTAGCCCCCGGCTGGGGGATACGCAGTATTTT.

J is TRBJ2-1 and V is TRBV20-1; unclear D gene. Per germline, CDR1 DFQATT and CDR2 SNEGSKA (reference sequence). Trimming took 6 bases from V and 6 from J, leaving 18 bases between them. The CDR3 length is 14 residues. CDR3: CSASLPRTRNEQFF. In DNA, the CDR3 is TGCAGTGCCTCCCTTCCCCGGACCCGCAATGAGCAGTTCTTC.

The gene calls are TRBV7-9 and TRBJ2-1; D perhaps matches TRBD2 (6 bases). Trimming removed 3 bases from V and 0 bases from J, with 9 bases in between. This CDR3 has 15 residues. Per the germline V gene, CDR1 is SEHNR and CDR2 is FQNEAQ (reference sequence). The CDR3 loop is CASSLGGTSYNEQFF. The CDR3 region has the DNA TGTGCCAGCAGCTTGGGGGGTACCTCCTACAATGAGCAGTTCTTC.

A few counts support this clonotype. The chain joins TRBV5-1 to TRBJ2-2; TRBD2 agrees at 9 bases. This CDR3 has 14 residues. The V and J ends lost 6 bases and 4 bases, in that order; junction bases with no gene match: 4. CDR1 and CDR2 (germline): SGHRS, YFSETQ. The CDR3, as DNA: TGCGCCAGCACAGTGGGACTAGCCACCGGGGAGCTGTTTTTT. It is translated as CASTVGLATGELFF. The whole variable domain, filled in from reference TRBV5-1 and TRBJ2-2, reads KAGVTQTPRYLIKTRGQQVTLSCSPISGHRSVSWYQQTPGQGLQFLFEYFSETQRNKGNFPGRFSGRQFSNSRSEMNVSTLELGDSALYLCASTVGLATGELFFGEGSRLTVL.

The sample holds a few counts of this clonotype. This rearrangement joins TRBV25-1 to TRBJ2-3, with D uncertain. Germline CDR1 and CDR2: MGHDK and SYGVNS. The V end lost 7 bases, the J end lost 1 base, and 12 bases lay between the germline ends. This CDR3 has 14 amino acids. The CDR3 region has the DNA TGTGCCAGCACAGCCTGGCCCGGCACAGATACGCAGTATTTT. Amino acid sequence: CASTAWPGTDTQYF.

This clonotype was observed a handful of times. This chain joins TRBV15 and TRBJ2-7; 7 nucleotides line up with TRBD2. The germline V gene has CDR1 LNHNV and CDR2 YYDKDF (reference sequence). With 4 bases clipped from V and 2 bases from J, the junction kept 11 bases outside the gene matches. This CDR3 comprises 16 residues. This chain's CDR3 is CATSKGGGAQAYEQYF. CDR3 nucleotides: TGTGCCACCAGCAAGGGCGGGGGAGCACAGGCCTACGAGCAGTACTTC.

J is TRBJ2-5 and V is TRBV5-4, with D tentatively TRBD1 (5 bases). CDR3 length equals 16 residues. In germline, CDR1 is SGHNT, CDR2 YYREEE (reference sequence). Trimming cost V 2 bases and J 3 bases, with 17 bases left between them. The CDR3 spells CASSFRSLTREETQYF. For the CDR3, the DNA is TGTGCCAGCAGCTTTCGATCCCTAACCAGGGAAGAGACCCAGTACTTC.

The rearrangement joins TRBV10-3 to TRBJ2-3, with TRBD2 identical over 12 bases. This CDR3 contains 15 residues. The junction had 2 bases not matched to a gene; V was cut back by 4 bases and J by 3 bases. In germline, CDR1 is ENHRY, CDR2 SYGVKD. The CDR3 spells CAISVTSGSTDTQYF. The CDR3, as DNA: TGTGCCATCAGTGTGACTAGCGGGAGTACAGATACGCAGTATTTT.

The chain is built from TRBV24-1 and TRBJ2-3, with TRBD1 matching 8 bases. The CDR3 extends over 16 amino acids. CDR1 and CDR2 (germline): KGHDR, SFDVKD. V gave up 2 bases and J gave up 2 bases; unmatched junction bases: 5. CDR3 DNA sequence: TGTGCCACCAGTGATTGGGGACAGGAGATCACAGATACGCAGTATTTT. It yields the protein CATSDWGQEITDTQYF.